Listed here is a single T cell receptor beta chain. Its antigen is undetermined. The germline V gene has CDR1 MNHNS and CDR2 SASEGT. CDR3 size: 14 residues. The V gene end was trimmed by 7 bases and the J gene end by 5 bases; junction bases not matched to a gene: 11. These data are taken from a study of cytomegalovirus exposure and HLA in healthy donors. General study findings and limits: Overall, approximately 180 TCR beta chains were annotated as cytomegalovirus-associated.

Primers: 60 Vbeta forward and 13 Jbeta reverse. Clones were sequenced by immunoSEQ multiplex PCR, and TCRdb holds only the in-frame ones, with some missing. The sample records 120,000 or so clones, over 75% being singletons. The gene calls are TRBV6-1 and TRBJ2-7; TRBD1 aligns across 7 bases. Sequencing was performed on PBMCs. The clonotype comes from a man between 18 and 29 years old in good health and CMV-seropositive. CDR3 sequence (DNA): TGTGCCAGCATCAATGCACAGGGGAACCACGAGCAGTACTTC. Amino acids: CASINAQGNHEQYF.